This entry lists 8 T cell receptor beta chains sequenced from one sample in a study of blood T cell repertoires in COVID-19. Clones were read by immunoSEQ multiplex PCR, and TCRdb kept only the in-frame ones, dropping some. The sample has 130,000 to 150,000 clones, approximately 87% seen once. The sequencing sample was made of peripheral blood. These receptors were obtained from a man in his fifties who had recovered from COVID-19.

The genes are TRBV7-6 and TRBJ2-1; TRBD1 agrees at 9 bases. The V gene's germline CDR1 is SGHVS and CDR2 FNYEAQ. V dropped 0 bases and J dropped 5; count of bases not matched to a gene: 8. This CDR3 is built from 17 residues. CDR3 bases: TGTGCCAGCAGCTTAGCGCTAGGACAGGGGTCGGACAATGAGCAGTTCTTC. This sequence encodes CASSLALGQGSDNEQFF.

This chain links TRBV11-2 with TRBJ2-5, with D perhaps TRBD2 (6 bases). CDR1 SGHAT and CDR2 FQNNGV come from the germline V gene. Trimming shortened V by 6 bases and J by 1 base, and 9 bases separated the two germline ends. This CDR3 has 13 amino acids. The CDR3 sequence is CASRPGSQETQYF. CDR3 nucleotides: TGTGCCAGCAGGCCCGGGAGCCAAGAGACCCAGTACTTC.

The V call is TRBV30, the J call TRBJ2-7; TRBD1 aligns across 12 bases. The ends lost 2 bases at V and 1 base at J; junction bases unmatched: 15. This CDR3 has 19 amino acids. Germline V CDR1 and CDR2: GTSNPN, SVGIG (reference sequence). CDR3 in amino acids: CAWSSPGQGAPPRSYEQYF. CDR3 sequence (DNA): TGTGCCTGGAGTTCCCCGGGACAGGGGGCCCCACCACGATCCTACGAGCAGTACTTC.

The chain links TRBV30 to TRBJ2-7, with a weak D call TRBD2 (7 bases). Trimming shortened V by 3 bases and J by 5 bases, and 17 bases separated the two germline ends. The CDR3 runs to 14 residues. Germline V CDR1 and CDR2: GTSNPN, SVGIG (reference sequence). The CDR3 loop reads CAWRGGGRFHEQYF. The CDR3 DNA sequence: TGTGCCTGGAGGGGAGGGGGGAGGTTCCACGAGCAGTACTTC.

V is TRBV7-8 and J is TRBJ2-3; perhaps TRBD1 as D (5 bases). The CDR3 is 16 amino acids. The V end lost 3 bases, the J end lost 2 bases, and 15 bases lay between the germline ends. Germline-derived CDR1 and CDR2 are SGHVS and FQNEAQ. CDR3 sequence reads: CASSFVTGWDTDTQYF. CDR3 in DNA: TGTGCCAGCAGCTTCGTCACAGGCTGGGACACAGATACGCAGTATTTT.

This clone was seen only once. The chain combines TRBV3-1 (or the pseudogene TRBV3-2) with TRBJ1-1; 7 nucleotides align to TRBD1. The ends lost 4 bases at V and 3 bases at J; junction bases unmatched: 11. Germline V gives CDR1 LGHDT, CDR2 YNNKEL (reference sequence). This CDR3 has 16 residues. The CDR3 coding sequence is TGTGCCAGCAGCCCTCTAGGACAGGTTGTCTACACTGAAGCTTTCTTT. Amino acid sequence: CASSPLGQVVYTEAFF.

The chain recombines TRBV30 with TRBJ2-5; maybe TRBD1 (6 bases). Trimming took 7 bases from V and 1 from J, leaving 7 bases between them. This CDR3 comprises 11 residues. The germline V gene encodes CDR1 GTSNPN and CDR2 SVGIG (reference sequence). CDR3 sequence: CAYRAQETQYF. The CDR3 DNA is TGTGCCTACAGGGCCCAAGAGACCCAGTACTTC. Filled out from reference TRBV30 and TRBJ2-5, the complete variable domain reads SQTIHQWPATLVQPVGSPLSLECTVEGTSNPNLYWYRQAAGRGLQLLFYSVGIGQISSEVPQNLSASRPQDRQFILSSKKLLLSDSGFYLCAYRAQETQYFGPGTRLLVL.

The CDR3 DNA sequence: TGTGCCAGCAGCTTAAGCCTCAGCACAGATACGCAGTATTTT. It translates to CASSLSLSTDTQYF. J is TRBJ2-3 and V is TRBV7-2; D remains ambiguous. This CDR3 is 14 amino acids long. Germline loops: CDR1 SGHTA, CDR2 FQGNSA. Trimming stripped 2 bases from V and 0 bases from J, with 6 bases between.